This T cell receptor (beta chain) was obtained from a study of molecular identifiers for immune sequencing clone quantification. Germline-derived CDR1 and CDR2 are SGHAT and FQNNGV. The CDR3 spans 15 residues. Trimming took 7 bases from V and 4 from J; bases not matched to a gene: 8. The use of previously described methods and listed TCR primers produced the bulk TCR libraries. TCRdb reprocessed the PCR reads via MiXCR and lists one record per CDR3 protein. Altogether 65,000 or so distinct CDR3 sequences are present, 15% to 20% being singletons, with the ten largest covering 1.5% to 1.8%. This clonotype was counted at least ten times.

The chain carries TRBV11-2 and TRBJ2-1, with TRBD2 matching over 9 bases. The sequencing input was naive CD8+ T cells from blood, with Jurkat cell RNA spiked in. Subset meaning: FACS-sorted CD8+CD4-CCR7+CD45RA+ naive T cells. The sequence was collected from a human donor in good health. Some libraries in this study had Jurkat cell RNA spiked in. The CDR3: CASTTGTSTYNEQFF. The CDR3 nucleotides read TGTGCCAGCACCACCGGGACTAGCACTTACAATGAGCAGTTCTTC.